Presented here are 4 T cell receptor beta chains from one specimen sequenced in a study of cytomegalovirus exposure and HLA in healthy donors. Primers for the PCR totalled 60 Vbeta and 13 Jbeta. Data came from immunoSEQ multiplex PCR; TCRdb stores just in-frame clones and leaves some out. The sample records roughly 150,000 clones, roughly 81% being singletons. The sequenced material came from PBMCs. These receptors were obtained from a woman aged 18-29 years in good health and CMV-seronegative.

This chain uses TRBV6-4 with TRBJ2-2, with D possibly matching TRBD1 (6 bases). The CDR3 runs to 14 residues. Between the trimmed V and J ends, which lost 4 bases and 7 bases, there was a span of 13 bases. Germline loops: CDR1 MRHNA, CDR2 SNTAGT. CDR3 in DNA: TGTGCCAGCAGTGTGGGGGCCTCCGGCGGGGAGCTGTTTTTT. Its translation is CASSVGASGGELFF.

The V call is TRBV21-1, the J call TRBJ2-6; TRBD2 was called by the table and not checked on the DNA. TRBV21-1 is labeled a pseudogene. The CDR3 has 18 amino acids. For the CDR3, the DNA is TGTGCCAGCAGCAAAGAACGGGAGGCCCCCTCTGGGGCCAACGTCCTGACTTTC. Amino acid sequence: CASSKEREAPSGANVLTF.

V is TRBV9 and J is TRBJ2-3; 10 nucleotides match TRBD2. The CDR3 runs 15 residues. The trim removed 3 bases at V and 1 base at J, leaving 2 bases unmatched. CDR1 and CDR2 from the germline V gene are SGDLS and YYNGEE. The CDR3 loop is CASSAGTSGTDTQYF. CDR3 nucleotides: TGTGCCAGCAGCGCCGGGACTAGCGGCACAGATACGCAGTATTTT.

The V call is TRBV7-9, the J call TRBJ1-2; 7 bases agree with TRBD1. V lost 6 bases and J lost 4; bases outside the gene matches: 2. Germline V gene sequence: CDR1 SEHNR, CDR2 FQNEAQ (reference sequence). This CDR3 spans 12 amino acids. The CDR3 sequence is CASRGDSYGYTF. The DNA of the CDR3 is TGTGCCAGCAGGGGGGACAGCTATGGCTACACCTTC.